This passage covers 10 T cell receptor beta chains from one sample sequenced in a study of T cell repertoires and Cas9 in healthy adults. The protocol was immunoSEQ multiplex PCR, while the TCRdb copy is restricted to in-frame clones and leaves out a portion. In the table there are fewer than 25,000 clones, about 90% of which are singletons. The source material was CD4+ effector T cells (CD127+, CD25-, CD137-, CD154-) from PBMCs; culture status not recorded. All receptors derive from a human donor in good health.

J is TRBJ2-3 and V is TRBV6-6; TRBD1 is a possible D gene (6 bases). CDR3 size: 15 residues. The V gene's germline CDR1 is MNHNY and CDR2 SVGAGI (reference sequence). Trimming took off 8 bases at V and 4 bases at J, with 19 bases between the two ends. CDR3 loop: CASGERLQGPDTQYF. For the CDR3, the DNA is TGTGCCAGCGGAGAACGATTACAGGGCCCAGATACGCAGTATTTT.

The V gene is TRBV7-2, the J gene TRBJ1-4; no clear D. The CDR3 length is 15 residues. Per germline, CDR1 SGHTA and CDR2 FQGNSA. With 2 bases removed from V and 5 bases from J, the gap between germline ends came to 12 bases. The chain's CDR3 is CASSLRAGWNEKLFF. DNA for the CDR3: TGTGCCAGCAGCTTAAGGGCGGGGTGGAATGAAAAACTGTTTTTT. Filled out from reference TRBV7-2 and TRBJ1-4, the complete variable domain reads GAGVSQSPSNKVTEKGKDVELRCDPISGHTALYWYRQSLGQGLEFLIYFQGNSAPDKSGLPSDRFSAERTGGSVSTLTIQRTQQEDSAVYLCASSLRAGWNEKLFFGSGTQLSVL.

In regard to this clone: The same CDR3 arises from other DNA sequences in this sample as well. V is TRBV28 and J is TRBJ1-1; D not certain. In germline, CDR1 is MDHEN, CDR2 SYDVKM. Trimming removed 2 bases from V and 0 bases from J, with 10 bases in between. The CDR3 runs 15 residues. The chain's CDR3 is CASSLRQNMNTEAFF. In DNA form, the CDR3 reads TGTGCCAGCAGTTTAAGGCAAAACATGAACACTGAAGCTTTCTTT.

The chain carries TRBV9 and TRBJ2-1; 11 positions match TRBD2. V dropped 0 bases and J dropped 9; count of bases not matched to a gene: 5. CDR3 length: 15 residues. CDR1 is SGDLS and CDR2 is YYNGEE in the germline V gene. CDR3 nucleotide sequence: TGTGCCAGCAGCGTAGAGGGACTAGCGGTCGGTGAGCAGTTCTTC. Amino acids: CASSVEGLAVGEQFF.

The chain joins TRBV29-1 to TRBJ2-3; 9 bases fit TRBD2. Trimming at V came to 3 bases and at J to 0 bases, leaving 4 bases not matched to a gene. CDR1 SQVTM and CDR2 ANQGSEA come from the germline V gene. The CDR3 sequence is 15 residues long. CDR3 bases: TGCAGCGTTGACGTAGCGGGGGATAGCACAGATACGCAGTATTTT. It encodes CSVDVAGDSTDTQYF.

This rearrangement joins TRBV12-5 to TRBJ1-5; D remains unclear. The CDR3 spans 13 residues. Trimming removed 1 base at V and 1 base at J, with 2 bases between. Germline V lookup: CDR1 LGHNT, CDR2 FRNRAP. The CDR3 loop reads CASGLGSNQPQHF. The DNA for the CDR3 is TGTGCTAGTGGTTTGGGCAGCAATCAGCCCCAGCATTTT.

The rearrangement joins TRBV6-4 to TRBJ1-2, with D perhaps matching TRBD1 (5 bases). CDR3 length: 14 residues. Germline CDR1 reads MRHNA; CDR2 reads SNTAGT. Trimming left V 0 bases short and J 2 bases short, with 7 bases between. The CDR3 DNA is TGTGCCAGCAGTGACTCGGGACGGAACTATGGCTACACCTTC. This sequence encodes CASSDSGRNYGYTF.

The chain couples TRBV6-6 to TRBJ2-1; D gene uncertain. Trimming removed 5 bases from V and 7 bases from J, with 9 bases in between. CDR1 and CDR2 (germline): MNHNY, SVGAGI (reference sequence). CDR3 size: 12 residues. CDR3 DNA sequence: TGTGCCAGCAGTCTACTCCGTAATGAGCAGTTCTTC. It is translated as CASSLLRNEQFF.

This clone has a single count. In DNA form, the CDR3 reads TGTGCCAGCAGCTTATCCAGCACCTCCTACAATGAGCAGTTCTTC. It yields the protein CASSLSSTSYNEQFF. V usage is TRBV7-3 and J usage is TRBJ2-1; D not resolved. The CDR3 has 15 residues. Trimming removed 2 bases at V and 0 bases at J, with 8 bases between. Germline CDR1 reads SGHTA; CDR2 reads FQGTGA.

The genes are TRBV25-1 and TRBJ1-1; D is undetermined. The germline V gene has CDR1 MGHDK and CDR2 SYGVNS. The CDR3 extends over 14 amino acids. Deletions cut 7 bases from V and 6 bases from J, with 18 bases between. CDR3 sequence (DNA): TGTGCCAGCACTTTTTCTGGGAGGTACGCTGAAGCTTTCTTT. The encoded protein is CASTFSGRYAEAFF.